The clone carrying this TCR beta chain was observed a single time. The sample belongs to a study of blood T cell repertoires in COVID-19. Germline CDR1 and CDR2: SGDLS and YYNGEE. Trimming took 4 bases from V and 2 from J; bases not matched to a gene: 7. CDR3 size: 15 residues. The protocol was immunoSEQ multiplex PCR, while the TCRdb copy is restricted to in-frame clones and leaves out a portion. The sample includes 140,000 to 150,000 clones, about 89% of them seen just once. This TCR came from a man in his 60s who had recovered from COVID-19. The sample comprised PBMCs or T cells enriched from blood (not recorded which). This sequence joins TRBV9 and TRBJ2-5; TRBD2 agrees at 8 bases. In DNA form, the CDR3 reads TGTGCCAGCAGCCCACTCGGGGGGGGGCAAGAGACCCAGTACTTC. Protein: CASSPLGGGQETQYF.